The 13 T cell receptor beta chains reported below all come from one sample, sequenced in a study of T cells in Graves' hyperthyroidism and ophthalmopathy. TCR beta CDR3 regions were amplified from RNA. HTBI primers drove first-round RT-PCR of the TCR CDR3. MiXCR, applied by TCRdb to the multiplex PCR reads, yields one record per CDR3 protein. Among some 250,000 distinct CDR3 sequences listed, about 14% were seen once. The sequenced sample was blood. These receptors were collected from a woman aged 40-49 years with Graves' hyperthyroidism that later progressed to Graves' ophthalmopathy.

In this sample, this clonotype turned up a few times. This chain connects TRBV6-1 to TRBJ2-1; no clear D gene. V lost 5 bases to trimming and J lost 9 bases, with 8 bases between them. From germline, CDR1 is MNHNS and CDR2 SASEGT. This CDR3 has 11 amino acids. In DNA, the CDR3 is TGTGCCAGCAGTTTGTCTAGTGAGCAGTTCTTC. Amino acids: CASSLSSEQFF.

At least ten counts were recorded for this clonotype. V is TRBV6-2 or TRBV6-3 and J is TRBJ2-7; D is uncertain. This CDR3 region has 16 residues. Germline loops: CDR1 MNHEY, CDR2 SVGEGT. V lost 2 bases and J 1 base, leaving 15 bases between the germline ends. CDR3: CASSYARKSRSYEQYF. The CDR3 DNA follows: TGTGCCAGCAGTTACGCCCGAAAATCCCGGTCCTACGAGCAGTACTTC.

This clonotype was counted between two and nine times. A much larger clone sits a single nucleotide away, making a read error possible. This chain links TRBV29-1 with TRBJ1-1; 7 nucleotides line up with TRBD1. The germline gives CDR1 SQVTM, CDR2 ANQGSEA. This CDR3 is 14 amino acids long. Unmatched junction bases numbered 6, after V lost 4 bases and J lost 1 base. CDR3 protein: CSVAFGTANTEAFF. As DNA, the CDR3 is TGCAGCGTTGCCTTCGGGACAGCGAACACTGAAGCTTTCTTT.

This clonotype was seen a few times. The genes are TRBV28 and TRBJ2-6; tentatively, D is TRBD2 (5 bases). Germline values: CDR1 MDHEN, CDR2 SYDVKM. The CDR3 has 15 residues. Trimming pared 3 bases from V and 5 bases from J, leaving 11 bases between. In DNA, the CDR3 is TGTGCCAGCAGTTTTCGGGGTTCGAGGGCCAACGTCCTGACTTTC. Amino acid sequence: CASSFRGSRANVLTF.

This clonotype was observed many times. The chain carries TRBV27 and TRBJ2-2; TRBD2 aligns across 14 bases. CDR1 is MNHEY, CDR2 SMNVEV, per germline (reference sequence). The CDR3 totals 16 residues. V shed 9 bases and J 7 bases; nucleotides not matched to a gene: 10. The CDR3 nucleotides are TGTGCCAGTCGCCACGGGACTAGCGGGAGTGTCGGGGAGCTGTTTTTT. Encoded protein: CASRHGTSGSVGELFF.

The chain is built from TRBV29-1 and TRBJ2-5; D possibly corresponds to TRBD1 (5 bases). This CDR3 comprises 13 residues. CDR1 is SQVTM and CDR2 is ANQGSEA in the germline V gene. Trimming pared 3 bases from V and 7 bases from J, leaving 15 bases between. This CDR3 is CSVEGQGMGTQYF. CDR3 coding DNA: TGCAGCGTTGAGGGGCAGGGAATGGGGACCCAGTACTTC.

This chain joins TRBV29-1 and TRBJ2-7, with TRBD1 identical over 10 bases. The CDR3 loop spans 11 amino acids. Germline V gives CDR1 SQVTM, CDR2 ANQGSEA. CDR3 DNA: TGCAGTGGACAGGGGGCCTACGAGCAGTACTTC. Translating gives CSGQGAYEQYF.

This clonotype was seen ten or more times. The chain combines TRBV20-1 with TRBJ2-1, with 9 bases fitting TRBD2. With 0 bases clipped from V and 8 bases from J, the junction kept 14 bases outside the gene matches. The CDR3 covers 17 residues. Germline V gene data show CDR1 as DFQATT and CDR2 as SNEGSKA (reference sequence). This chain's CDR3 is CSARESPSGIFIYEQFF. The DNA of the CDR3 is TGCAGTGCTAGAGAAAGTCCTAGCGGGATATTTATATATGAGCAGTTCTTC.

Details on this clonotype: A much larger clone lies a single base off, so this may be a read error. The V and J genes are TRBV30 and TRBJ2-5; the match to TRBD1 covers 11 bases. This CDR3 is 15 amino acids long. V lost 2 bases, J lost 5 bases, and 7 bases stayed unmatched. CDR1 is GTSNPN, CDR2 SVGIG, per germline (reference sequence). The CDR3 here is CAWSHRTGGMETQYF. The CDR3 nucleotides read TGTGCCTGGAGTCACCGGACAGGGGGCATGGAGACCCAGTACTTC.

This clonotype was counted ten times or more. The genes are TRBV27 and TRBJ2-1, with 9 nucleotides matching TRBD2. This CDR3 is built from 16 residues. CDR1 and CDR2 (germline): MNHEY, SMNVEV (reference sequence). The trim removed 5 bases at V and 2 bases at J, leaving 7 bases unmatched. CDR3 in DNA: TGTGCCAGCAGTCAAGTAGCGGGAGTACCCTACAATGAGCAGTTCTTC. Translated, it gives CASSQVAGVPYNEQFF.

This clonotype came up many times. V usage is TRBV11-2 and J usage is TRBJ1-1; TRBD1 matches at 10 bases. Trimming removed 3 bases from V and 6 bases from J; junction bases left unmatched: 10. Germline V gives CDR1 SGHAT, CDR2 FQNNGV. The CDR3 spans 16 residues. The CDR3 loop reads CASSLAAGQGFPEAFF. The CDR3 bases are TGTGCCAGCAGCTTGGCGGCGGGACAGGGGTTCCCTGAAGCTTTCTTT.

The rearrangement joins TRBV28 to TRBJ1-2; 9 nucleotides match TRBD1. The CDR3 sequence is 18 residues long. Germline V gene lookup returns CDR1 MDHEN and CDR2 SYDVKM. V was pared by 6 bases and J by 7 bases, with 21 bases of the junction left unmatched. The CDR3 protein is CASSLASTRPGQGFGYTF. The CDR3 DNA follows: TGTGCCAGCAGCTTAGCTTCAACCAGACCGGGACAGGGCTTTGGCTACACCTTC.

V gene TRBV2 combines with J gene TRBJ2-3; 13 bases map to TRBD2. Losses at the gene ends were 6 bases for V and 6 bases for J; bases not matched to a gene: 3. Germline CDR1 SNHLY, CDR2 FYNNEI. The CDR3 covers 14 residues. CDR3 residues: CASSGLAGEDTQYF. For the CDR3, the DNA is TGTGCCAGCAGCGGACTAGCGGGAGAGGATACGCAGTATTTT.